These 23 T cell receptor beta chains originate from one sample sequenced in a study of post-analysis software for immune sequencing data. Study-wide findings and caveats: Compared with controls, patients had more of roughly 5 TRBV segments, including TRBV5-6, TRBV5-1 and TRBV20-1.

These receptors are not linked to any known antigen. TCR beta libraries were prepared from cDNA with unique molecular identifiers. TCRdb reanalysed the PCR reads using MiXCR and keeps one entry per CDR3 protein. The profile shows 600,000 to 700,000 distinct CDR3 sequences, 59% of them singletons. Sequencing input: blood. The receptors here all came from a girl aged 2-10 years with multiple sclerosis.

The chain carries TRBV19 and TRBJ1-5; TRBD1 matches at 10 bases. This CDR3 is built from 16 residues. Germline lookup yields CDR1 LNHDA and CDR2 SQIVND (reference sequence). Trimming removed 7 bases from V and 3 bases from J; junction bases left unmatched: 9. CDR3 sequence (DNA): TGTGCCAGTACCTCGGGACAGGGGCTTCTCAATCAGCCCCAGCATTTT. Amino acid sequence: CASTSGQGLLNQPQHF.

This rearrangement joins TRBV20-1 to TRBJ2-5; 11 bases agree with TRBD2. The CDR3 is 15 amino acids. From germline, CDR1 is DFQATT and CDR2 SNEGSKA (reference sequence). V lost 3 bases to trimming and J lost 5 bases; unmatched junction nucleotides: 8. The CDR3 reads CSARPGLAAEETQYF. The CDR3 nucleotides read TGCAGTGCTAGGCCGGGACTAGCGGCCGAGGAGACCCAGTACTTC.

The V and J genes are TRBV7-6 and TRBJ2-7; D is unresolved. V was clipped by 5 bases and J by 0 bases, with 8 bases between them. CDR3 length: 13 amino acids. Germline CDR1 is SGHVS and CDR2 is FNYEAQ. DNA of the CDR3: TGTGCCAGCAGCCTCGGTTTCTCCTACGAGCAGTACTTC. It yields the protein CASSLGFSYEQYF.

The J gene is TRBJ2-5, the V gene TRBV7-9, with D possibly being TRBD2 (5 bases). This CDR3 spans 14 amino acids. Trimming took 10 bases from V and 4 from J, leaving 19 bases between them. The germline CDR1 and CDR2 sequences are SEHNR and FQNEAQ (reference sequence). CDR3 nucleotides: TGTGCCACCGAGGGCGGGTGGGGTAGAGAGACCCAGTACTTC. It codes for CATEGGWGRETQYF. Together with reference TRBV7-9 and TRBJ2-5, the CDR3 gives the full variable domain: DTGVSQNPRHKITKRGQNVTFRCDPISEHNRLYWYRQTLGQGPEFLTYFQNEAQLEKSRLLSDRFSAERPKGSFSTLEIQRTEQGDSAMYLCATEGGWGRETQYFGPGTRLLVL.

The chain combines TRBV6-6 with TRBJ2-2; the D call may be TRBD1 or TRBD2 (5 bases each). V lost 0 bases, J lost 1 base, and 12 bases lay in between. The CDR3 loop spans 17 amino acids. Per germline, CDR1 MNHNY and CDR2 SVGAGI (reference sequence). In DNA, the CDR3 is TGTGCCAGCAGTTACTCGACTGGGGGATTGAACACCGGGGAGCTGTTTTTT. This sequence encodes CASSYSTGGLNTGELFF.

This clonotype came up once. Written as DNA, the CDR3 is TGTGCCAGCAGTCTGCTTCGGATGTTGCCCTACGAGCAGTACTTC. It codes for CASSLLRMLPYEQYF. V is TRBV28 and J is TRBJ2-7; D remains ambiguous. The germline V and J ends were trimmed by 5 bases and 2 bases, with 16 bases remaining between them. Germline loops: CDR1 MDHEN, CDR2 SYDVKM. The CDR3 has 15 residues.

This clonotype was found a few times. One junction end does not reproduce the germline sequence, and a read error may be involved. The V call is TRBV2, the J call TRBJ2-1; a weak D match, TRBD1 (6 bases). The germline gives CDR1 SNHLY, CDR2 FYNNEI. CDR3 size: 13 residues. The CDR3 sequence is CASSGTGNNEQFF. DNA for the CDR3: TGCGCCAGCAGTGGTACAGGGAACAATGAGCAGTTCTTC.

This clonotype has only a few counts. This rearrangement joins TRBV7-2 to TRBJ2-7; TRBD2 agrees at 7 bases. The J call may be in error: the DNA end matches TRBJ2-5 better. The CDR3 is 15 residues long. Germline CDR1 reads SGHTA; CDR2 reads FQGNSA. CDR3 nucleotides: TGTGCCAGCAGCTGGTGGAGCGGGGCTCAAGAGACCCAGTACTTC. Translation gives CASSWWSGAQETQYF.

This clonotype has a single count. The V gene is TRBV12-3 or TRBV12-4, the J gene TRBJ1-2; a weak D match, TRBD1 (6 bases). The CDR3 totals 14 residues. V gave up 3 bases and J gave up 8 bases, with 16 bases separating them. The CDR3 here is CASSLGRSRGGYTF. The CDR3 DNA is TGTGCCAGCAGTTTGGGGCGGTCCAGGGGCGGCTACACCTTC.

The chain links TRBV20-1 to TRBJ2-1; D perhaps matches TRBD2 (6 bases). Per the germline V gene, CDR1 is DFQATT and CDR2 is SNEGSKA (reference sequence). The CDR3 loop spans 14 amino acids. V was pared by 0 bases and J by 4 bases, with 10 bases between. CDR3 DNA: TGCAGTGCTAGAGAGGGGACTGGGTACAATGAGCAGTTCTTC. Translation gives CSAREGTGYNEQFF.

The rearrangement uses TRBV20-1 and TRBJ2-3, with D possibly TRBD2 on 5 matching bases. V lost 1 base, J lost 4 bases, and 12 bases lay in between. Germline V lookup: CDR1 DFQATT, CDR2 SNEGSKA (reference sequence). This CDR3 is built from 14 residues. This CDR3 reads CSARGLRAADTQYF. DNA of the CDR3: TGCAGTGCTAGAGGGCTGAGGGCGGCAGATACGCAGTATTTT.

The V and J genes are TRBV5-1 and TRBJ2-3, with 12 nucleotides matching TRBD2. J was trimmed by 2 bases and V by 7 bases; bases with no gene match: 5. The V gene's germline CDR1 is SGHRS and CDR2 YFSETQ. This CDR3 has 15 amino acids. The CDR3 sequence: CASRRLAGATDTQYF. For the CDR3, the DNA is TGCGCCAGCCGCCGACTAGCGGGAGCCACAGATACGCAGTATTTT.

J is TRBJ1-5 and V is TRBV10-3; D is uncertain. The CDR3 covers 16 residues. Looked up from germline, CDR1 is ENHRY and CDR2 is SYGVKD. Trimming pared 1 base from V and 4 bases from J, leaving 14 bases between. CDR3: CAISEFMVDGNQPQHF. CDR3 nucleotides: TGTGCCATCAGTGAGTTTATGGTGGATGGGAATCAGCCCCAGCATTTT.

The chain joins TRBV7-9 to TRBJ2-7; TRBD1 aligns across 9 bases. This CDR3 contains 16 residues. The J segment lost 2 bases and the V segment lost 1 base, leaving 6 bases of the junction unmatched. CDR1 is SEHNR, CDR2 FQNEAQ, per germline (reference sequence). The CDR3 DNA reads TGTGCCAGCAGCTTAGTAGTCCGGACAGGGGCCTACGAGCAGTACTTC. Its translation is CASSLVVRTGAYEQYF.

This clonotype was counted between two and nine times. The chain couples TRBV6-5 to TRBJ1-1; D is unclear. Germline CDR1 MNHEY, CDR2 SVGAGI. The ends were cut back, 2 bases at V and 5 bases at J, with 9 bases in the middle. The CDR3 loop spans 13 amino acids. The CDR3 DNA follows: TGTGCCAGCAGTTACCCAGCTGGAACTGAAGCTTTCTTT. Its translation is CASSYPAGTEAFF.

The chain recombines TRBV7-2 with TRBJ1-2; D is undetermined. The CDR3 consists of 14 residues. From germline, CDR1 is SGHTA and CDR2 FQGNSA. V lost 1 base to trimming and J lost 7 bases, with 13 bases between them. The CDR3: CASSLGQDVGGYTF. In DNA, the CDR3 is TGTGCCAGCAGCTTAGGACAAGACGTGGGTGGCTACACCTTC. Variable domain in full (rest from reference TRBV7-2 and TRBJ1-2): GAGVSQSPSNKVTEKGKDVELRCDPISGHTALYWYRQSLGQGLEFLIYFQGNSAPDKSGLPSDRFSAERTGGSVSTLTIQRTQQEDSAVYLCASSLGQDVGGYTFGSGTRLTVV.

The chain couples TRBV3-1 to TRBJ1-2; D is ambiguous. V was shortened by 7 bases and J by 2 bases, with 14 bases between the two germline ends. Germline loops: CDR1 LGHDT, CDR2 YNNKEL (reference sequence). The CDR3 covers 14 residues. In DNA form, the CDR3 reads TGTGCCAGCAACCCGCTGCGGGAGAACTATGGCTACACCTTC. Encoded protein: CASNPLRENYGYTF.

The chain joins TRBV5-1 to TRBJ2-1, with D possibly being TRBD2 (7 bases). Per germline, CDR1 SGHRS and CDR2 YFSETQ. The ends were cut back, 4 bases at V and 5 bases at J, with 19 bases in the middle. The CDR3 spans 16 residues. The CDR3 sequence is CASSPWGLADDNEQFF. The CDR3 DNA reads as TGCGCCAGCAGCCCCTGGGGGCTAGCGGATGACAATGAGCAGTTCTTC.

In the case of this clonotype: The junction and the germline gene differ at one end; a read error may be behind it. The chain recombines TRBV9 with TRBJ2-1, with a possible D match to TRBD2 (6 bases). CDR1 is SGDLS, CDR2 YYNGEE, per germline. The CDR3 extends over 16 amino acids. The CDR3 loop reads CASSASGRSSYNERFF. CDR3 sequence (DNA): TGTGCCAGCAGCGCCAGCGGGCGGAGCTCCTACAATGAGCGGTTCTTC.

This chain connects TRBV7-3 to TRBJ2-1; unclear D gene. Germline V CDR1 and CDR2: SGHTA, FQGTGA. There are 15 residues in the CDR3. The V end was cut by 1 base, the J end by 6 bases, with 13 bases between. The CDR3 region is CASSLKVGFANEQFF. For the CDR3, the DNA is TGTGCCAGCAGCTTAAAAGTGGGTTTTGCCAATGAGCAGTTCTTC.

The chain couples TRBV5-1 to TRBJ2-1, with 11 positions matching TRBD2. Germline loops: CDR1 SGHRS, CDR2 YFSETQ. The CDR3 sequence is 16 residues long. V was clipped by 2 bases and J by 8 bases; unmatched bases: 9. As DNA, the CDR3 is TGCGCCAGCAGCTTTACGACTAGCGGGGCGGGCTATGAGCAGTTCTTC. Its translation: CASSFTTSGAGYEQFF.

The chain has TRBV20-1 and TRBJ2-1; 13 bases align to TRBD2. The germline V gene encodes CDR1 DFQATT and CDR2 SNEGSKA (reference sequence). Trimming took 6 bases from V and 4 from J; bases not matched to a gene: 6. This CDR3 is built from 15 residues. The DNA for the CDR3 is TGCAGTGCCTGGACTAGCGGGAGCAGATACAATGAGCAGTTCTTC. It yields the protein CSAWTSGSRYNEQFF.

This clonotype has more than one count but fewer than ten. V and J are TRBV7-2 and TRBJ2-5; D might be TRBD2 (5 bases). The better agreement between TRBJ2-7 and the DNA end casts doubt on the J call. The CDR3 runs 13 residues. CDR1 and CDR2 from the germline V gene are SGHTA and FQGNSA. The CDR3 DNA reads TGTGCCAGCAGCTTAGCGGCAGCGGACGAGCAGTACTTC. Its protein is CASSLAAADEQYF.